Below, 30 T cell receptor beta chains from the same sample are listed, as sequenced in a study of early T cells in non-severe SARS-CoV-2 infection. One entry per CDR3 protein, called by TCRdb with MiXCR from the 5' RACE reads. The data show approximately 120,000 distinct CDR3 sequences, about 15% seen once. Sample: whole blood. The receptors originated from an adult who was a healthcare worker with PCR-confirmed SARS-CoV-2 infection or an uninfected control (not recorded which).

This clonotype was counted only a few times. The chain joins TRBV3-1 to TRBJ1-6; D unclear. The CDR3 contains 13 residues. V gave up 1 base and J gave up 7 bases, with 5 bases separating them. The germline V gene has CDR1 LGHDT and CDR2 YNNKEL (reference sequence). The CDR3 DNA reads as TGTGCCAGCAGCCAAGGCAGGAATTCACCCCTCCACTTT. Translated, it gives CASSQGRNSPLHF.

The chain links TRBV27 to TRBJ2-1; TRBD1 or TRBD2 may be the D gene (5 bases each). The CDR3 loop spans 14 amino acids. Germline assignment: CDR1 MNHEY and CDR2 SMNVEV (reference sequence). V was cut by 6 bases and J by 2 bases, with 11 bases left in between. The CDR3 DNA reads TGTGCCAGCAGCCGTGAGGGGCCCTACAATGAGCAGTTCTTC. Translated, it gives CASSREGPYNEQFF.

This clonotype turned up a few times. This chain links TRBV5-1 with TRBJ2-1; D remains ambiguous. The CDR3 totals 15 residues. CDR1 and CDR2 (germline): SGHRS, YFSETQ. The V end was cut by 2 bases, the J end by 0 bases, with 9 bases between. The CDR3 region has the DNA TGCGCCAGCAGCTTCCGTCCGAGCTCCTACAATGAGCAGTTCTTC. Translation: CASSFRPSSYNEQFF.

The chain joins TRBV3-1 to TRBJ2-1; possibly TRBD1 for D (6 bases). The CDR3 is 15 amino acids. V was clipped by 5 bases and J by 0 bases, with 11 bases between them. Germline assignment: CDR1 LGHDT and CDR2 YNNKEL (reference sequence). The CDR3 protein is CASSVGAVSYNEQFF. The CDR3 DNA is TGTGCCAGCAGCGTGGGGGCCGTCTCCTACAATGAGCAGTTCTTC.

The chain has TRBV20-1 and TRBJ2-7; D remains unclear. This CDR3 contains 12 residues. The V end was cut by 4 bases, the J end by 3 bases, with 10 bases between. Germline CDR1 and CDR2: DFQATT and SNEGSKA (reference sequence). CDR3 sequence (DNA): TGCAGTGCTACCCCACACGACTACGAGCAGTACTTC. Translation gives CSATPHDYEQYF.

As concerns this clonotype: Lacking the conserved final phenylalanine or tryptophan, this CDR3 likely reflects a read error. V gene TRBV7-9 combines with J gene TRBJ1-1; D is possibly TRBD1 (6 bases). The germline gives CDR1 SEHNR, CDR2 FQNEAQ (reference sequence). Trimming shortened V by 1 base and J by 5 bases, and 8 bases separated the two germline ends. The CDR3 consists of 13 residues. The CDR3 DNA sequence: TGTGCCAGCAGCTTAGGGGGGCGAACTGAAGCTTTCCTT. It encodes CASSLGGRTEAFL.

The chain employs TRBV20-1 and TRBJ2-7; TRBD1 matches at 7 bases. The V gene's germline CDR1 is DFQATT and CDR2 SNEGSKA (reference sequence). The CDR3 consists of 14 residues. The trim removed 6 bases at V and 3 bases at J, leaving 11 bases unmatched. The CDR3 DNA is TGCAGTGCATATCCCGTGACAGGGTACTACGAGCAGTACTTC. Its translation is CSAYPVTGYYEQYF.

This chain uses TRBV18 with TRBJ2-5; weak D call: TRBD2 (5 bases). The V and J ends lost 3 bases and 5 bases respectively, with 10 bases between them. Germline-derived CDR1 and CDR2 are KGHSH and LQKENI. The CDR3 is 13 amino acids. Written as DNA, the CDR3 is TGTGCCAGCTCACCCGGGATTATGGAGACCCAGTACTTC. As protein: CASSPGIMETQYF.

The J gene is TRBJ2-5, the V gene TRBV11-2; the match to TRBD1 covers 7 bases. Per the germline V gene, CDR1 is SGHAT and CDR2 is FQNNGV. This CDR3 region has 15 residues. V lost 2 bases, J lost 5 bases, and 8 bases stayed unmatched. The DNA for the CDR3 is TGTGCCAGCAGCTTATTAGGGGGCGGTCCGGAGACCCAGTACTTC. It yields the protein CASSLLGGGPETQYF.

This clonotype was detected only a few times. The chain links TRBV18 to TRBJ1-6, with unresolved D. The CDR3 has 15 residues. Trimming cost V 6 bases and J 0 bases, with 9 bases left between them. The germline gives CDR1 KGHSH, CDR2 LQKENI. CDR3: CASSQRSSYNSPLHF. CDR3 coding DNA: TGTGCCAGCTCCCAACGAAGCTCCTATAATTCACCCCTCCACTTT.

V is TRBV21-1 and J is TRBJ2-7; the D call TRBD2 from the table was never checked on the DNA. TRBV21-1 is given as a pseudogene. This CDR3 has 11 amino acids. The CDR3 loop reads CASRLAGEQYF. CDR3 DNA: TGTGCCAGCAGACTAGCGGGCGAGCAGTACTTC.

The chain couples TRBV10-3 to TRBJ2-7; no reliable D call. Germline CDR1 ENHRY, CDR2 SYGVKD. The CDR3 has 12 residues. V was clipped by 9 bases and J by 3 bases, with 12 bases between them. In nucleotides, the CDR3 is TGTGCCATAAGGACGGAAGGCTACGAGCAGTACTTC. Translating gives CAIRTEGYEQYF.

This clonotype was observed a few times. This chain connects TRBV5-6 to TRBJ2-6, with D hard to call. Germline lookup yields CDR1 SGHDT and CDR2 YYEEEE. The CDR3 contains 17 residues. V shed 2 bases and J shed 0 bases, with 12 bases lying between them. CDR3 coding DNA: TGTGCCAGCAGCTTTTATACAGATAGCTCTGGGGCCAACGTCCTGACTTTC. Translated: CASSFYTDSSGANVLTF. Based on the CDR3 plus reference TRBV5-6 and TRBJ2-6, the full variable domain is DAGVTQSPTHLIKTRGQQVTLRCSPKSGHDTVSWYQQALGQGPQFIFQYYEEEERQRGNFPDRFSGHQFPNYSSELNVNALLLGDSALYLCASSFYTDSSGANVLTFGAGSRLTVL.

The chain uses TRBV18 and TRBJ1-3; D is perhaps TRBD1 (5 bases). The V gene lost 3 bases and the J gene lost 0 bases, with 9 bases spanning the gap. Germline CDR1 is KGHSH and CDR2 is LQKENI. The CDR3 covers 15 residues. The chain's CDR3 is CASSPLTDSGNTIYF. The CDR3 DNA reads as TGTGCCAGCTCACCCCTGACAGACTCTGGAAACACCATATATTTT.

J is TRBJ1-5 and V is TRBV9; D remains unclear. The germline V gene has CDR1 SGDLS and CDR2 YYNGEE. Deletions cut 3 bases from V and 6 bases from J, with 13 bases between. The CDR3 has 14 amino acids. CDR3 protein: CASSAGSVGQPQHF. The CDR3 region has the DNA TGTGCCAGCAGCGCGGGATCGGTGGGTCAGCCCCAGCATTTT.

The sample holds a few counts of this clonotype. J is TRBJ1-2 and V is TRBV10-3; the match to TRBD1 covers 7 bases. The germline V gene has CDR1 ENHRY and CDR2 SYGVKD. V lost 11 bases, J lost 1 base, and 10 bases stayed unmatched. The CDR3 covers 14 residues. DNA for the CDR3: TGTGCCGCCTCCCGGGACAGAGTTAACTATGGCTACACCTTC. Translation gives CAASRDRVNYGYTF.

This clonotype appeared a few times. This chain links TRBV5-1 with TRBJ2-5; D remains unclear. The germline V gene encodes CDR1 SGHRS and CDR2 YFSETQ. V dropped 0 bases and J dropped 1 base, with 7 bases sitting between them. The CDR3 covers 14 residues. CDR3 sequence (DNA): TGCGCCAGCAGCTTGGAAGGGCCCCAAGAGACCCAGTACTTC. The encoded protein is CASSLEGPQETQYF.

The V and J genes are TRBV29-1 and TRBJ1-1; D gene ambiguous. There are 12 residues in the CDR3. V was cut by 4 bases and J by 0 bases, with 6 bases left in between. Germline V CDR1 and CDR2: SQVTM, ANQGSEA. The CDR3: CSVGVMNTEAFF. In DNA form, the CDR3 reads TGCAGCGTTGGTGTTATGAACACTGAAGCTTTCTTT.

There are a few counts of this clonotype. The V and J genes are TRBV12-3 or TRBV12-4 and TRBJ1-1; D is unresolved. Trimming removed 3 bases at V and 4 bases at J, with 12 bases between. The length of the CDR3 is 14 residues. The CDR3 protein is CASSFEGGSTEAFF. In DNA, the CDR3 is TGTGCCAGCAGTTTTGAGGGCGGGTCCACTGAAGCTTTCTTT.

V gene TRBV2 combines with J gene TRBJ1-4; 9 nucleotides align to TRBD1. Unmatched junction bases numbered 3, after V lost 4 bases and J lost 6 bases. The CDR3 is 14 amino acids. Per germline, CDR1 SNHLY and CDR2 FYNNEI. In DNA, the CDR3 is TGTGCCAGCAGTGGACAGGGGGGCTATGAAAAACTGTTTTTT. It encodes CASSGQGGYEKLFF.

This clonotype was counted at least ten times. The chain combines TRBV14 with TRBJ2-1, with a possible D match to TRBD2 (5 bases). Germline V CDR1 and CDR2: SGHDN, FVKESK. The CDR3 has 14 amino acids. V was pared by 0 bases and J by 7 bases, with 10 bases between. The CDR3 DNA reads as TGTGCCAGCAGCCAAGAGCGGGCCCGGAATGAGCAGTTCTTC. Amino acids: CASSQERARNEQFF. Variable domain in full (rest from reference TRBV14 and TRBJ2-1): EAGVTQFPSHSVIEKGQTVTLRCDPISGHDNLYWYRRVMGKEIKFLLHFVKESKQDESGMPNNRFLAERTGGTYSTLKVQPAELEDSGVYFCASSQERARNEQFFGPGTRLTVL.

The V and J genes are TRBV30 and TRBJ1-2; unclear D gene. This CDR3 spans 12 amino acids. Germline CDR1 is GTSNPN and CDR2 is SVGIG (reference sequence). Trimming took off 2 bases at V and 4 bases at J, with 8 bases between the two ends. This chain's CDR3 is CAWSLASYGYTF. In nucleotides, the CDR3 is TGTGCCTGGAGTCTGGCCTCCTATGGCTACACCTTC.

This clonotype was counted ten times or more. This sequence joins TRBV11-2 and TRBJ2-5; D remains ambiguous. Germline CDR1 is SGHAT and CDR2 is FQNNGV. Trimming removed 5 bases from V and 5 bases from J, with 12 bases in between. The CDR3 has 13 residues. The CDR3 nucleotides are TGTGCCAGCAGCCTTCAGGTTCGGGAGACCCAGTACTTC. It translates to CASSLQVRETQYF.

This chain joins TRBV5-1 and TRBJ1-4; no firm D call. Looked up from germline, CDR1 is SGHRS and CDR2 is YFSETQ. The ends were cut back, 3 bases at V and 8 bases at J, with 14 bases in the middle. This CDR3 is 14 amino acids long. CDR3: CASSSDGMEEKLFF. In DNA, the CDR3 is TGCGCCAGCAGCTCCGACGGGATGGAGGAAAAACTGTTTTTT.

The rearrangement joins TRBV15 to TRBJ2-3; D not resolved. Germline V CDR1 and CDR2: LNHNV, YYDKDF (reference sequence). Trimming pared 1 base from V and 2 bases from J, leaving 13 bases between. The CDR3 contains 16 residues. CDR3 in amino acids: CATSRGRETFTDTQYF. CDR3 DNA: TGTGCCACCAGCAGAGGAAGGGAAACCTTCACAGATACGCAGTATTTT.

This clonotype was recorded at least ten times. One junction end disagrees with the germline gene, perhaps due to a read error. V gene TRBV7-9 combines with J gene TRBJ1-6; no clear D. The germline V gene has CDR1 SEHNR and CDR2 FQNEAQ (reference sequence). The length of the CDR3 is 13 residues. For the CDR3, the DNA is TGTGCCAGCAGCTTCGAGGGAGTTTCACCCCTCCATTTT. This translates into CASSFEGVSPLHF.

The chain couples TRBV12-3 or TRBV12-4 to TRBJ1-1; tentative D call: TRBD1 (5 bases). The germline V and J ends were trimmed by 1 base and 0 bases, with 9 bases remaining between them. The CDR3 sequence is 15 residues long. The CDR3, as DNA: TGTGCCAGCAGTTTAGGGGGGGAAGTGAACACTGAAGCTTTCTTT. Amino acid sequence: CASSLGGEVNTEAFF.

Many counts were recorded for this clonotype. The chain recombines TRBV20-1 with TRBJ2-3; D is uncertain. Trimming shortened V by 6 bases and J by 5 bases, and 12 bases separated the two germline ends. CDR1 and CDR2 (germline): DFQATT, SNEGSKA (reference sequence). The CDR3 runs 12 residues. The CDR3 coding sequence is TGCAGTGCCCCTCCGAGCCGAGATACGCAGTATTTT. It is translated as CSAPPSRDTQYF.

This chain uses TRBV20-1 with TRBJ2-3; 8 bases fit TRBD2. Trimming cost V 7 bases and J 1 base; bases outside gene matches: 7. In germline, CDR1 is DFQATT, CDR2 SNEGSKA (reference sequence). This CDR3 has 14 amino acids. CDR3 DNA sequence: TGCAGTGTGGGCGGAGCGGGGGGCACAGATACGCAGTATTTT. Translation gives CSVGGAGGTDTQYF.

The chain has TRBV7-8 and TRBJ1-5, with D unresolved. The CDR3 covers 12 residues. Trimming pared 4 bases from V and 7 bases from J, leaving 8 bases between. Germline assignment: CDR1 SGHVS and CDR2 FQNEAQ. In nucleotides, the CDR3 is TGTGCCAGCAGCTCCTTCGCCCAGCCCCAGCATTTT. Amino acid sequence: CASSSFAQPQHF.